The 31 T cell receptor beta chains in this list originate from one sample, sequenced in a study of cytomegalovirus exposure and HLA in healthy donors. PCR primers comprised 60 Vbeta and 13 Jbeta primers. The method was immunoSEQ multiplex PCR; TCRdb's version includes in-frame clones alone and lacks a portion of them. Counted here are roughly 130,000 clones, approximately 85% occurring once; the ten biggest clones make up 1.5% to 2%. Sequenced: PBMCs. The receptors stem from a boy under 18 in good health and CMV-seronegative.

The CDR3 loop reads CASSLGPPRLAGYYEQYF. CDR3 nucleotides: TGTGCCAGCAGCTTAGGCCCCCCCAGACTAGCGGGATACTACGAGCAGTACTTC. The rearrangement links TRBV7-2 to TRBJ2-7, with 11 bases matching TRBD2. Germline CDR1 reads SGHTA; CDR2 reads FQGNSA. J lost 3 bases, V lost 1 base, and 11 bases had no gene match. This CDR3 contains 18 residues.

J is TRBJ1-3 and V is TRBV4-1; 7 bases agree with TRBD1. Trimming at V came to 6 bases and at J to 4 bases, leaving 9 bases not matched to a gene. The CDR3 runs 15 residues. Per germline, CDR1 MGHRA and CDR2 YSYEKL. For the CDR3, the DNA is TGCGCCAGCAGACGGGGACAGAGGGAAGGAAACACCATATATTTT. This codes for CASRRGQREGNTIYF.

This clone was found a few times. This rearrangement joins TRBV28 to TRBJ2-7, with D hard to call. Looked up from germline, CDR1 is MDHEN and CDR2 is SYDVKM. The V and J ends lost 5 bases and 6 bases respectively, with 11 bases between them. The CDR3 is made up of 12 amino acids. The CDR3 DNA follows: TGTGCCAGCAGTCCCCGACTTGCCGAGCAGTACTTC. Translated, it gives CASSPRLAEQYF.

The chain employs TRBV6-1 and TRBJ2-7, with TRBD1 identical over 7 bases. The CDR3 contains 15 residues. Looked up from germline, CDR1 is MNHNS and CDR2 is SASEGT. J lost 1 base, V lost 3 bases, and 6 bases had no gene match. This chain's CDR3 is CASSERQGRSYEQYF. The CDR3 nucleotides read TGTGCCAGCAGTGAGAGACAGGGAAGATCCTACGAGCAGTACTTC.

The V call is TRBV30, the J call TRBJ2-7, with 9 bases fitting TRBD1. This CDR3 has 13 residues. Per germline, CDR1 GTSNPN and CDR2 SVGIG (reference sequence). CDR3 coding DNA: TGTGCTGGAACCCGGGACAGGGTCGCCGAGCAGTACTTC. This gives the protein CAGTRDRVAEQYF.

This clone was counted only a few times. V is TRBV4-1 and J is TRBJ2-7; tentatively, D is TRBD1 (6 bases). Germline V CDR1 and CDR2: MGHRA, YSYEKL. This CDR3 is 14 amino acids long. The V end lost 0 bases, the J end lost 4 bases, and 10 bases lay between the germline ends. The CDR3 region has the DNA TGCGCCAGCAGCCAAGAATCACAGGGTTACGAGCAGTACTTC. Translated, it gives CASSQESQGYEQYF.

This sequence joins TRBV7-8 and TRBJ2-5; 9 bases are a match to TRBD2. This CDR3 is built from 13 residues. Trimming cost V 4 bases and J 4 bases; bases outside gene matches: 1. Germline V gives CDR1 SGHVS, CDR2 FQNEAQ. The CDR3: CASSWGLAETQYF. CDR3 DNA sequence: TGTGCCAGCAGCTGGGGACTAGCAGAGACCCAGTACTTC.

The V call is TRBV7-3, the J call TRBJ2-3, with 10 bases identical to TRBD2. Germline V gene lookup returns CDR1 SGHTA and CDR2 FQGTGA. J was trimmed by 6 bases and V by 1 base; bases with no gene match: 1. The CDR3 is made up of 14 amino acids. The CDR3 DNA reads as TGTGCCAGCAGCTTAAGAGCGGGAGGGGATACGCAGTATTTT. This codes for CASSLRAGGDTQYF. The full variable domain, with the rest looked up from reference TRBV7-3 and TRBJ2-3, is GAGVSQTPSNKVTEKGKYVELRCDPISGHTALYWYRQSLGQGPEFLIYFQGTGAADDSGLPNDRFFAVRPEGSVSTLKIQRTERGDSAVYLCASSLRAGGDTQYFGPGTRLTVL.

The chain uses TRBV30 and TRBJ2-5; no clear D. Per germline, CDR1 GTSNPN and CDR2 SVGIG (reference sequence). This CDR3 has 13 residues. The ends were cut back, 4 bases at V and 5 bases at J, with 14 bases in the middle. The CDR3 bases are TGTGCCTGGACGCGACATAATTCGGAGACCCAGTACTTC. This codes for CAWTRHNSETQYF.

This chain joins TRBV7-9 and TRBJ1-3; D is undetermined. The CDR3 runs 13 residues. Between the trimmed V and J ends, which lost 1 base and 2 bases, there was a span of 3 bases. Per the germline V gene, CDR1 is SEHNR and CDR2 is FQNEAQ (reference sequence). The CDR3 region is CASSLGPGNTIYF. DNA of the CDR3: TGTGCCAGCAGCTTAGGGCCTGGAAACACCATATATTTT. The entire variable domain, with the rest obtained from reference TRBV7-9 and TRBJ1-3, is as follows: DTGVSQNPRHKITKRGQNVTFRCDPISEHNRLYWYRQTLGQGPEFLTYFQNEAQLEKSRLLSDRFSAERPKGSFSTLEIQRTEQGDSAMYLCASSLGPGNTIYFGEGSWLTVV.

V and J are TRBV6-4 and TRBJ2-1, with 7 bases aligning to TRBD2. From germline, CDR1 is MRHNA and CDR2 SNTAGT. V was clipped by 0 bases and J by 2 bases; unmatched bases: 1. The CDR3 has 15 amino acids. The CDR3 nucleotides are TGTGCCAGCAGTGACTCGGCGGGAGCCTACAATGAGCAGTTCTTC. Its protein is CASSDSAGAYNEQFF.

The J gene is TRBJ2-7, the V gene TRBV4-2; TRBD2 aligns across 13 bases. This CDR3 has 15 amino acids. After removal of 6 bases from V and 2 bases from J, the junction contained 4 bases not matched to a gene. From germline, CDR1 is LGHNA and CDR2 YNFKEQ. In DNA form, the CDR3 reads TGTGCCAGCAGGAGGACTAGCGGGGGAACCTACGAGCAGTACTTC. Encoded protein: CASRRTSGGTYEQYF.

The genes are TRBV7-9 and TRBJ2-5, with 10 bases lining up with TRBD1. With 1 base clipped from V and 5 bases from J, the junction kept 4 bases outside the gene matches. Germline CDR1 reads SEHNR; CDR2 reads FQNEAQ (reference sequence). This CDR3 contains 15 residues. CDR3 protein: CASSLGDRGSETQYF. The CDR3 region has the DNA TGTGCCAGCAGCTTAGGGGACAGGGGCTCGGAGACCCAGTACTTC.

The chain combines TRBV7-9 with TRBJ2-1; 13 bases match TRBD2. This CDR3 is 13 amino acids long. From germline, CDR1 is SEHNR and CDR2 FQNEAQ (reference sequence). After removal of 11 bases from V and 8 bases from J, the junction contained 6 bases not matched to a gene. DNA for the CDR3: TGTGCCCTGACTAGCGGGAGGACGGATGAGCAGTTCTTC. Protein sequence: CALTSGRTDEQFF. Full variable domain (missing parts from reference TRBV7-9 and TRBJ2-1): DTGVSQNPRHKITKRGQNVTFRCDPISEHNRLYWYRQTLGQGPEFLTYFQNEAQLEKSRLLSDRFSAERPKGSFSTLEIQRTEQGDSAMYLCALTSGRTDEQFFGPGTRLTVL.

The chain carries TRBV11-3 and TRBJ2-1; weak D call: TRBD2 (6 bases). Looked up from germline, CDR1 is SGHNT and CDR2 is YENEEA. The CDR3 extends over 14 amino acids. The V end was cut by 1 base, the J end by 5 bases, with 9 bases between. The CDR3 DNA follows: TGTGCCAGCAGCTTAGGGGACTTAGACAATGAGCAGTTCTTC. This sequence encodes CASSLGDLDNEQFF.

This chain joins TRBV5-1 and TRBJ2-3; TRBD2 matches 10 bases. Trimming cost V 1 base and J 6 bases; bases outside gene matches: 8. The CDR3 has 16 amino acids. Per the germline V gene, CDR1 is SGHRS and CDR2 is YFSETQ. The CDR3 coding sequence is TGCGCCAGCAGCTTGAGTAGGGGACTAGCGATTGATACGCAGTATTTT. Amino acids: CASSLSRGLAIDTQYF.

V gene TRBV19 combines with J gene TRBJ2-1; TRBD2 might be the D (6 bases). Between the trimmed V and J ends, which lost 6 bases and 9 bases, there was a span of 24 bases. This CDR3 is 16 amino acids long. Germline V gives CDR1 LNHDA, CDR2 SQIVND (reference sequence). CDR3 loop: CASSSPPGLRLSEQFF. Here the CDR3 DNA reads TGTGCCAGTAGCTCGCCACCGGGACTCCGTCTATCTGAGCAGTTCTTC.

In DNA, the CDR3 is TGTGCCAGCAGAAAACTGGAGGGACCCATGTACGAGCAGTACTTC. It encodes CASRKLEGPMYEQYF. V gene TRBV7-8 combines with J gene TRBJ2-7; D perhaps matches TRBD2 (6 bases). CDR1 is SGHVS and CDR2 is FQNEAQ in the germline V gene. The CDR3 is 15 amino acids. The V end lost 6 bases, the J end lost 4 bases, and 19 bases lay between the germline ends.

The CDR3 region has the DNA TGTGCCAGCAGTTTACAGGGTTCTGGAAACACCATATATTTT. Its translation: CASSLQGSGNTIYF. The chain links TRBV6-5 to TRBJ1-3, with TRBD1 as a possible D gene (6 bases). Trimming removed 4 bases at V and 1 base at J, with 8 bases between. Germline V CDR1 and CDR2: MNHEY, SVGAGI. CDR3 length: 14 residues.

The V gene is TRBV9, the J gene TRBJ2-7; D is perhaps TRBD1 (6 bases). V shed 1 base and J shed 2 bases, with 13 bases lying between them. Germline V gene lookup returns CDR1 SGDLS and CDR2 YYNGEE. The CDR3 loop spans 15 amino acids. The DNA of the CDR3 is TGTGCCAGCAGCGTATCGGCAGGGGCCCCCTACGAGCAGTACTTC. Amino acid sequence: CASSVSAGAPYEQYF.

The chain carries TRBV9 and TRBJ2-2; D might be TRBD1 (6 bases). This CDR3 region has 14 residues. Per germline, CDR1 SGDLS and CDR2 YYNGEE. Trimming pared 3 bases from V and 2 bases from J, leaving 8 bases between. The DNA of the CDR3 is TGTGCCAGCAGCGGCAGGGGTAACACCGGGGAGCTGTTTTTT. It specifies CASSGRGNTGELFF.

The DNA of the CDR3 is TGTGCCAGCAGTCCCGCGGGGAAGAACACTGAAGCTTTCTTT. Translated: CASSPAGKNTEAFF. The gene calls are TRBV6-5 and TRBJ1-1; no clear D gene. V was trimmed by 5 bases and J by 1 base, leaving 11 bases between them. This CDR3 region has 14 residues. Germline CDR1 and CDR2: MNHEY and SVGAGI.

The V gene is TRBV19, the J gene TRBJ2-4, with TRBD1 identical over 7 bases. The CDR3 consists of 15 residues. The V and J ends lost 7 bases and 6 bases, in that order; junction bases with no gene match: 12. The germline V gene encodes CDR1 LNHDA and CDR2 SQIVND (reference sequence). The CDR3, as DNA: TGTGCCAGTACCCTGGGGCAGTCAGGGGGAAACATTCAGTACTTC. Its translation is CASTLGQSGGNIQYF.

The chain links TRBV9 to TRBJ2-1; weak D call: TRBD1 (6 bases). Trimming pared 0 bases from V and 6 bases from J, leaving 19 bases between. CDR1 and CDR2 (germline): SGDLS, YYNGEE. The CDR3 is 17 residues long. CDR3 DNA sequence: TGTGCCAGCAGCGTAGTGGCAAGTCAGGGGCTCATCAATGAGCAGTTCTTC. The encoded protein is CASSVVASQGLINEQFF.

This chain uses TRBV6-1 with TRBJ2-5, with D perhaps TRBD2 (5 bases). Germline CDR1 is MNHNS and CDR2 is SASEGT. Trimming removed 1 base at V and 4 bases at J, with 13 bases between. This CDR3 comprises 15 residues. The CDR3 sequence is CASSEGERLLETQYF. The DNA for the CDR3 is TGTGCCAGCAGTGAAGGCGAGCGGCTTCTAGAGACCCAGTACTTC.

The chain recombines TRBV4-1 with TRBJ2-1; the D gene is possibly TRBD2 (6 bases). The CDR3 loop spans 15 amino acids. Germline assignment: CDR1 MGHRA and CDR2 YSYEKL. V was clipped by 3 bases and J by 9 bases, with 18 bases between them. The CDR3 reads CASSQMGLRVGEQFF. In nucleotides, the CDR3 is TGCGCCAGCAGCCAGATGGGACTCCGGGTGGGTGAGCAGTTCTTC.

The chain couples TRBV7-9 to TRBJ2-5; D may be TRBD1 (5 bases). Germline-derived CDR1 and CDR2 are SEHNR and FQNEAQ (reference sequence). V was trimmed by 5 bases and J by 5 bases, leaving 6 bases between them. This CDR3 spans 11 amino acids. CDR3 loop: CASSPGETQYF. The DNA for the CDR3 is TGTGCCAGCAGCCCAGGGGAGACCCAGTACTTC. Looking up the rest from reference TRBV7-9 and TRBJ2-5 gives the full variable domain: DTGVSQNPRHKITKRGQNVTFRCDPISEHNRLYWYRQTLGQGPEFLTYFQNEAQLEKSRLLSDRFSAERPKGSFSTLEIQRTEQGDSAMYLCASSPGETQYFGPGTRLLVL.

As regards this clone: The junction differs from germline at one of its ends, possibly a read error. The chain combines TRBV6-1 with TRBJ1-1; D is undetermined. This CDR3 is 13 amino acids long. Germline lookup yields CDR1 MNHNS and CDR2 SASEGT. The CDR3 DNA follows: TGTGCCAGCAGAGCACTAATGAACGCTGAAGCTTTCTTT. Protein sequence: CASRALMNAEAFF.

This clone was seen once. This chain uses TRBV4-1 with TRBJ1-5; D is uncertain. The CDR3 contains 16 residues. Germline V gene data show CDR1 as MGHRA and CDR2 as YSYEKL. The V and J ends lost 1 base and 11 bases respectively, with 21 bases between them. The CDR3 loop reads CASSQVGVAPNEAQHF. The CDR3 DNA is TGCGCCAGCAGCCAAGTTGGCGTTGCTCCCAATGAGGCCCAGCATTTT.

V usage is TRBV27 and J usage is TRBJ1-5, with 8 bases lining up with TRBD1. There are 16 residues in the CDR3. The ends lost 6 bases at V and 1 base at J; junction bases unmatched: 8. Germline CDR1 and CDR2: MNHEY and SMNVEV (reference sequence). The CDR3, as DNA: TGTGCCAGCAGGCTACAGGGGGGCTCAAGCAATCAGCCCCAGCATTTT. Amino acids: CASRLQGGSSNQPQHF.

The genes are TRBV7-9 and TRBJ2-7; perhaps TRBD1 as D (7 bases). The CDR3 spans 17 residues. Trimming cost V 2 bases and J 2 bases, with 19 bases left between them. In germline, CDR1 is SEHNR, CDR2 FQNEAQ (reference sequence). The CDR3 DNA is TGTGCCAGCAGCTTAAGTTTCGGAGGGGGCGGAACCTACGAGCAGTACTTC. This translates into CASSLSFGGGGTYEQYF. The full variable domain, its missing parts supplied by reference TRBV7-9 and TRBJ2-7, is DTGVSQNPRHKITKRGQNVTFRCDPISEHNRLYWYRQTLGQGPEFLTYFQNEAQLEKSRLLSDRFSAERPKGSFSTLEIQRTEQGDSAMYLCASSLSFGGGGTYEQYFGPGTRLTVT.